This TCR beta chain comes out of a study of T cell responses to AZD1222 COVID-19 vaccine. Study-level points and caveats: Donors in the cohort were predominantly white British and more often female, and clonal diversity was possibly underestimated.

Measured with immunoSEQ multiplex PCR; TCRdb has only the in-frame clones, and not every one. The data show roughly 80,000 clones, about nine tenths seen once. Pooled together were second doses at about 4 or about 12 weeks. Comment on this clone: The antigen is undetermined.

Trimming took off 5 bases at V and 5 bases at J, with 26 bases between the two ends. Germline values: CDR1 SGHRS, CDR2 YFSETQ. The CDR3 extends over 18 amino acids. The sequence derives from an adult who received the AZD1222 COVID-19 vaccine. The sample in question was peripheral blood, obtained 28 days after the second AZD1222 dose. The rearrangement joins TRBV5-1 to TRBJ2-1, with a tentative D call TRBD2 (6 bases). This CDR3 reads CASRTGLGWRDFDNEQFF. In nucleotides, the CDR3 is TGCGCCAGCAGGACGGGGTTAGGTTGGAGGGACTTCGACAATGAGCAGTTCTTC.